This TCR beta chain derives from a study of CXCR3-negative and CXCR3-positive naive CD8 T cells. It was by 5' RACE with UMI labels that the TRB cDNA libraries were prepared. TCRdb re-called the 5' RACE reads and shows each CDR3 protein once, DNA omitted. This sample carries 100,000 to 150,000 distinct CDR3 sequences, with approximately 0.46% going to the ten biggest clones. This CDR3 comprises 15 residues. The germline CDR1 and CDR2 sequences are SQVTM and ANQGSEA. The chain combines TRBV29-1 with TRBJ2-3. The sample was naive CXCR3- CD8+ T cells from blood. Subset here: CD45RO-CCR7+CD27+CD95- naive CD8+ T cells lacking CXCR3 (TNR3-). The receptor was derived from a human donor in good health. Some clones in this sample may be carry-over from other donors' samples. CDR3 sequence reads: CSVALSNYRTDTQYF.